This T cell receptor beta chain emerged from a study of blood T cell repertoires in COVID-19 (dated by TCRdb to about 2020). In terms of the full investigation: Collaborator samples came from the United States, Italy and Spain and covered acute and convalescent phases of COVID-19. Subjects who had been exposed to COVID-19, were actively infected with it, or had recovered from it provided the deeply sampled blood TCRbeta repertoires that made up the dataset. The samples were drawn from the first 160 participants of the ongoing ImmuneRACE study and from 1,254 subjects provided by 6 global collaborators. The repertoires were released in a freely available public database meant as a resource for research on the immune response to SARS-CoV-2. The prospective study material was composed of cDNA or gDNA derived from T cells, B-cell-depleted T cells, or PBMCs. A de-identified subject ID, COVID-19 status, age in years and sex were almost always included in the sample metadata. HLA class I and class II types, where available, came from metadata supplied by the sample provider rather than from assay-based typing.

CDR1 is given as LNHNV and CDR2 as YYDKDF, both from the germline V gene (reference sequence). The junction carries 20 bases between V and J, which are trimmed by 1 base and 6 bases respectively. Its CDR3 holds 17 amino acids, cysteine through phenylalanine. CDR3 DNA only is kept here, 51 bases in frame from base 1. TCRbeta CDR3 regions were amplified from genomic DNA using the immunoSEQ Assay, a bias-controlled multiplex PCR. As for the original processing: Within the assay, amplification of reference gene primers was used to estimate how many nucleated cells each sample contained. Sequence reads were collapsed and filtered to measure the absolute abundance of every unique TCRbeta CDR3 rearrangement. For each sample, productive Simpson clonality was calculated by taking the square root of Simpson's diversity index across productive rearrangements. This is the immuneACCESS table as TCRdb keeps it, with only in-frame sequences that have V and J called. A part of the clones is gone; compared with another copy, unresolved V genes explain less than half, and the rest is unexplained. The DNA gave D and trimming, while V, J and clone size come from that table. This sample gives 250,000 to 300,000 clones in total; under 90% of them show up just once. The ten largest clones capture under 2.5% of the sample.

Concerning this clone itself: Its antigen is still unknown. Base qualities were left out, and no much larger clone turns up one base away.

Collaborating institutions collected whole blood in K2EDTA tubes following their own protocols. For TCRbeta analysis, collaborators shipped samples in one of three forms: frozen whole blood, isolated PBMCs, or DNA extracted from either of those sample types. Study-wide conclusions, independent of this receptor: The quantity of clinical and demographic metadata differed by source and by participant and was supplied without curation.

This clonotype was sampled from a man aged 45 to 65 with acute or convalescent COVID-19. Recombination connected TRBV15 to TRBJ2-3, with a tentative D gene TRBD2 over 6 matching bases. Sequenced material: peripheral blood. The CDR3 region has the sequence CATSRGRDIAAVDTQYF. The DNA sequence reads TGTGCCACCAGCAGAGGCCGGGATATAGCGGCGGTGGATACGCAGTATTTT. When the CDR3 is completed using the reference TRBV15 and TRBJ2-3 genes on either side, the full variable domain is DAMVIQNPRYQVTQFGKPVTLSCSQTLNHNVMYWYQQKSSQAPKLLFHYYDKDFNNEADTPDNFQSRRPNTSFCFLDIRSPGLGDTAMYLCATSRGRDIAAVDTQYFGPGTRLTVL.